The sequence of this T cell receptor (beta chain) was determined in a study of blood T cells in healthy people across ages (dated by TCRdb to 2013 to 2016). For the wider study: In model experiments, roughly one uniquely barcoded TCR beta cDNA molecule per two T cells was captured by template switching. Age-related changes in TCR beta repertoire diversity were measured in the study by deep sequencing normalized with unique cDNA molecular identifiers. The donors were divided into four age groups: young (average around 17 years), middle-aged (about 40), aged (around 67) and long-lived (about 90). To avoid experimental bias, donors of different ages were distributed randomly across sequencing lanes. Two additional independent replicas of 1 million unique cDNA reads from the same blood draw were analyzed for two donors (one aged 18 to 30 and one aged 80 or older).

The method was 5' RACE. Sequencing was carried out with an Illumina HiSeq 2500. A second PCR of roughly 6 to 12 cycles was run with a J-beta primer mix and a sample-barcoded 5' primer. A template-switch 5' adaptor carrying 12 random nucleotides introduced a unique molecular identifier onto each TCR beta cDNA molecule. Each sample yielded at least 2.5 million CDR3-containing paired-end reads. The Mint cDNA synthesis kit, primed by a TRBC-specific oligonucleotide, was used to synthesize first-strand cDNA from all RNA. Following uracil-DNA glycosylase treatment, a first 18-cycle PCR with universal primers M1SS and BC2_uni_R was performed on all cDNA. Concerning the study's data processing: For normalization, 1 million high-quality reads, each with a distinct molecular identifier, were randomly selected from each sample. Instead of being binned into consensus sequences, reads with shared molecular identifiers were discarded. MiTCR, run with a Q25 quality threshold and the strictest error-elimination algorithm, handled CDR3 identification, clonotype clustering and error correction. A nonparametric unseen species model with Euler transformation was used to estimate lower-bound total TCR beta diversity. TCRdb applied fastp at Q25 and MiXCR to the public reads, then kept only in-frame beta chains. Identical CDR3 proteins give one entry, which carries the most common genes and DNA. V and J calls and clone size were set by TCRdb, not the authors. The sample table records hundreds of thousands of distinct CDR3 sequences; 29% of these occur just once. The ten most abundant clones make up approximately 15% of the sample.

Sequences LGHDT (CDR1) and YNNKEL (CDR2) are obtained from the germline V gene (reference sequence). From cysteine to phenylalanine, the CDR3 is 14 amino acids long. The read is trimmed to its CDR3 DNA, 42 bases read in frame from base 1. The junction carries 8 bases between V and J, which are trimmed by 3 bases and 0 bases respectively. Systemically healthy Caucasian individuals from Russia, roughly 40 in total and aged roughly 6 to 100 years, were included as donors. Each donor gave ten milliliters of peripheral blood, drawn into EDTA-treated Vacutainer tubes. PBMCs were isolated by Ficoll-Paque density-gradient centrifugation, with at least 6.5 million obtained per sample. Total RNA was extracted from PBMCs with Trizol reagent, with at least 6 micrograms obtained per sample. For every donor, an aliquot of PBMCs went through flow cytometry to measure the percentages of naive CD45RAhigh/CD27high T cells.

This clonotype occurred many times. Its antigen is still unknown. Base quality data are lacking; no much larger clone is found one base away. Overall study outcomes, separate from this receptor: Conclusive comparison of naive and antigen-experienced compartments was prevented by the profiling of bulk unsorted PBMCs. Estimates of total diversity from one million sequenced T cells were regarded as lower bounds and underestimates. Observed TCR beta diversity per million T cells fell roughly linearly with age, and a significant reduction was already apparent by age around 36. The long-lived group showed more naive CD4+ T cells, fewer expanded clones and increased TCR diversity than the aged group, suggesting age selection. There was a strong correlation between observed TCR beta diversity and the percentage of naive T cells measured by flow cytometry. Because the CMV infection status of the donors was unknown, age-related changes in expanded clonotypes may potentially have been confounded.

The receptor's source is a woman aged 80 or over in good health. The receptor chain draws on TRBV3-1 and TRBJ1-2, with the identity of the D gene unclear. The sequenced sample was blood. The CDR3 region has the sequence CASSQGTANYGYTF. The nucleotides read TGTGCCAGCAGCCAGGGTACAGCTAACTATGGCTACACCTTC.